This T cell receptor beta chain was retrieved from a study of CD8 T cells in Susac syndrome. Study findings and constraints: It was acknowledged by the study that relatively few individuals were included in its TCR sequencing and HLA analysis.

Blood CD8+ and CD4+ T cells underwent high-throughput TCR beta sequencing. Both CD4+ and CD8+ T cells were negatively isolated, and TEMRA cells underwent FACS enrichment. Looked up from germline, CDR1 is MNHEY and CDR2 is SVGEGT. The length of the CDR3 is 13 residues. V gave up 0 bases and J gave up 6 bases, with 6 bases separating them. Reverse transcription of about 0.5 to 1 ug RNA used random hexamers. Across 54 Vbeta and 13 Jbeta, TCR beta CDR3 was amplified with immunoSEQ multiplex PCR. TCRdb processed the immunoSEQ multiplex PCR reads anew with MiXCR; each CDR3 protein has one entry. The sample yields some 130,000 distinct CDR3 sequences, around 94% seen once. Details on this clonotype: Its antigen is unidentified.

The sequenced sample was CD4+ T cells from PBMCs. The chain links TRBV6-2 or TRBV6-3 to TRBJ1-5, with D uncertain. The clonotype comes from a human donor with multiple sclerosis. CDR3 in DNA: TGTGCCAGCAGTTACTCGATTGGTCAGCCCCAGCATTTT. Its protein is CASSYSIGQPQHF.